The subject of this entry is one T cell receptor beta chain. This entry belongs to a study of blood T cell repertoires in COVID-19. About the research overall: Samples representing acute and convalescent COVID-19 were sourced from the United States, Italy and Spain. PBMCs, B-cell-depleted T cells, or T cells were the source of the cDNA or gDNA that made up the material.

This CDR3 has 15 amino acids. Germline V gene sequence: CDR1 SQVTM, CDR2 ANQGSEA. Losses at the gene ends were 4 bases for V and 5 bases for J; bases not matched to a gene: 9. In the authors' methods: Amplification of reference gene primers was used by the study to estimate nucleated cell counts. Method: immunoSEQ multiplex PCR; TCRdb's copy keeps in-frame clones and lacks some. The V and J calls and clone size come from that table; D and trimming were worked out from the DNA. The sample holds about 440,000 clones, around 88% seen once. The sequenced material came from peripheral blood. The TCR sequence derives from a woman aged 45-59 years with COVID-19, enrolled during active disease. The chain couples TRBV29-1 to TRBJ2-5, with 11 bases aligning to TRBD2. CDR3: CSVAASLAGAETQYF. The CDR3 nucleotides read TGCAGCGTTGCGGCTTCACTAGCGGGGGCGGAGACCCAGTACTTC. Together with reference TRBV29-1 and TRBJ2-5, the CDR3 gives the full variable domain: SAVISQKPSRDICQRGTSLTIQCQVDSQVTMMFWYRQQPGQSLTLIATANQGSEATYESGFVIDKFPISRPNLTFSTLTVSNMSPEDSSIYLCSVAASLAGAETQYFGPGTRLLVL.